The clone carrying this T cell receptor (beta chain) was detected a few times. Its specificity is not known. The data belong to a study of cytomegalovirus exposure and HLA in healthy donors. Whole-study context: An analysis done earlier identified 100 million to 140 million unique TCR beta sequences from around 180 million T cells. Study results and caveats: Later analysis associated a missense DCLRE1C variant with TCR beta V- and J-gene trimming.

V lost 7 bases to trimming and J lost 2 bases; unmatched junction nucleotides: 5. Germline V gives CDR1 MNHEY, CDR2 SVGAGI. The CDR3 is made up of 14 amino acids. Primers: 60 Vbeta forward and 13 Jbeta reverse. Here immunoSEQ multiplex PCR was the method, and the copy in TCRdb shows in-frame clones only, minus some. The top ten hold approximately 1.3% of the sample, which has 180,000 or so clones, about 9% seen once. The source is a woman aged 25-40 years in good health and CMV-seropositive. The sample comprised PBMCs. The chain combines TRBV6-5 with TRBJ2-4; 7 positions agree with TRBD1. The DNA of the CDR3 is TGTGCCAGCACCACGACAGGGACCAAAAACATTCAGTACTTC. It encodes CASTTTGTKNIQYF.